Shown below are 5 T cell receptor beta chains from a single sample sequenced in a study of identical twins. TCRdb fed the 5' RACE reads into MiXCR, producing one record per CDR3 protein. The data contain 1.5 million to 2 million distinct CDR3 sequences, around a third of them singletons. Sequencing input: cord blood. The receptors originated from a newborn girl in good health.

The chain employs TRBV20-1 and TRBJ2-7, with D hard to call. With 7 bases removed from V and 5 bases from J, the gap between germline ends came to 15 bases. Germline V gene sequence: CDR1 DFQATT, CDR2 SNEGSKA (reference sequence). There are 12 residues in the CDR3. This CDR3 is CSVRPGFDEQYF. Written as DNA, the CDR3 is TGCAGTGTCCGCCCAGGTTTCGACGAGCAGTACTTC.

This clonotype was found a few times. The chain couples TRBV28 to TRBJ2-6; D is ambiguous. Germline V lookup: CDR1 MDHEN, CDR2 SYDVKM. CDR3 length: 15 residues. V lost 0 bases to trimming and J lost 3 bases, with 6 bases between them. CDR3 sequence: CASSLWGGGANVLTF. The CDR3 bases are TGTGCCAGCAGTTTATGGGGCGGTGGGGCCAACGTCCTGACTTTC.

V is TRBV28 and J is TRBJ2-1, with a weak D call TRBD2 (5 bases). This CDR3 comprises 14 residues. V lost 5 bases and J 6 bases, leaving 14 bases between the germline ends. The V gene's germline CDR1 is MDHEN and CDR2 SYDVKM. The CDR3 bases are TGTGCCAGCAGTGTGCCGGGATCCACCAATGAGCAGTTCTTC. Amino acids: CASSVPGSTNEQFF. Based on the CDR3 plus reference TRBV28 and TRBJ2-1, the full variable domain is DVKVTQSSRYLVKRTGEKVFLECVQDMDHENMFWYRQDPGLGLRLIYFSYDVKMKEKGDIPEGYSVSREKKERFSLILESASTNQTSMYLCASSVPGSTNEQFFGPGTRLTVL.

This clonotype occurred many times. The rearrangement links TRBV20-1 to TRBJ1-2; 12 nucleotides agree with TRBD1. There are 15 residues in the CDR3. Per germline, CDR1 DFQATT and CDR2 SNEGSKA (reference sequence). Trimming took 1 base from V and 7 from J; bases not matched to a gene: 7. The DNA of the CDR3 is TGCAGTGCTAGAGTGAAGGGACAGGGGGCTTTTGGCTACACCTTC. Protein product: CSARVKGQGAFGYTF.

V and J are TRBV28 and TRBJ1-2; D gene unclear. Trimming removed 5 bases at V and 12 bases at J, with 16 bases between. Per the germline V gene, CDR1 is MDHEN and CDR2 is SYDVKM. The CDR3 is 12 residues long. The CDR3: CASSPPLEGNTF. In DNA, the CDR3 is TGTGCCAGCAGTCCCCCCTTGGAAGGCAACACCTTC.